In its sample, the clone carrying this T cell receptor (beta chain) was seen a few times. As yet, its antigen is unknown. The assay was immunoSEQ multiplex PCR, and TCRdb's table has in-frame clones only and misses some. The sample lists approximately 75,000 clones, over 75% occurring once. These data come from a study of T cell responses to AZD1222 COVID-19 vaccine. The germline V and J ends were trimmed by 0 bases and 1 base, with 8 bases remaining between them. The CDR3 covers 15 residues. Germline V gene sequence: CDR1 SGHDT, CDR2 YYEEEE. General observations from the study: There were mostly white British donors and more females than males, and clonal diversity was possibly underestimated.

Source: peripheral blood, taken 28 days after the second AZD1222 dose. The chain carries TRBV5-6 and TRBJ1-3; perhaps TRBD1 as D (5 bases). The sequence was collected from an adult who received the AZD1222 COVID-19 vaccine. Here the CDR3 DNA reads TGTGCCAGCAGCTTGGGATGGGGGTCTGGAAACACCATATATTTT. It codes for CASSLGWGSGNTIYF.